A single sample is the source of the 16 T cell receptor beta chains below, sequenced in a study of long-term antiretroviral therapy in people with HIV (dated by TCRdb to 2022 to 2024). The immunoSEQ hsTCRB v3.0 assay was used at survey level resolution to sequence the TRB variable region. This is the immuneACCESS table as TCRdb keeps it, with only in-frame sequences that have V and J called. A part of the clones is gone; compared with another copy, unresolved V genes explain less than half, and the rest is unexplained. For this sample the table gives tens of thousands of clones, of which roughly 76% were detected only once. The ten largest clones take up approximately 12% of the sample. The sequencing here drew on unsorted PBMCs, taken less than 1.8 years before starting antiretroviral therapy. The receptors were gathered from a middle-aged woman with HIV.

The chain carries TRBV10-3 and TRBJ1-2; a weak D match, TRBD1 (6 bases). Germline V gene sequence: CDR1 ENHRY, CDR2 SYGVKD. V was trimmed by 0 bases and J by 8 bases, leaving 13 bases between them. This CDR3 is built from 14 residues. The CDR3 region is CAISESGGSGGYTF. CDR3 DNA: TGTGCCATCAGTGAGTCAGGGGGAAGTGGCGGCTACACCTTC.

The chain couples TRBV7-9 to TRBJ2-1; possible D gene TRBD1, 5 bases. Germline-derived CDR1 and CDR2 are SEHNR and FQNEAQ (reference sequence). V gave up 3 bases and J gave up 0 bases, with 9 bases separating them. The CDR3 extends over 15 amino acids. CDR3 sequence (DNA): TGTGCCAGCAGCTTTCAAGGGGCCTCCTACAATGAGCAGTTCTTC. This sequence encodes CASSFQGASYNEQFF. Together with reference TRBV7-9 and TRBJ2-1, the CDR3 gives the full variable domain: DTGVSQNPRHKITKRGQNVTFRCDPISEHNRLYWYRQTLGQGPEFLTYFQNEAQLEKSRLLSDRFSAERPKGSFSTLEIQRTEQGDSAMYLCASSFQGASYNEQFFGPGTRLTVL.

This clone was counted between two and nine times. The rearrangement links TRBV5-8 to TRBJ1-4; D is undetermined. The CDR3 length is 12 residues. The V and J ends lost 2 bases and 7 bases respectively, with 6 bases between them. The germline CDR1 and CDR2 sequences are SGHTS and YDEGEE. The CDR3 DNA reads as TGTGCCAGCAGCTTAGACGGTGAAAAACTGTTTTTT. Protein product: CASSLDGEKLFF.

V is TRBV2 and J is TRBJ1-1; 9 positions agree with TRBD1. Germline-derived CDR1 and CDR2 are SNHLY and FYNNEI. Losses at the gene ends were 7 bases for V and 1 base for J; bases not matched to a gene: 10. The CDR3 is 16 residues long. The DNA of the CDR3 is TGTGCCAGCAAACCACTCCCGGGACAGGGGAACACTGAAGCTTTCTTT. Its translation is CASKPLPGQGNTEAFF.

This clone was detected once. The gene calls are TRBV2 and TRBJ1-1; tentative D call: TRBD1 (5 bases). V lost 8 bases and J lost 8, with 12 bases in between. The CDR3 loop spans 11 amino acids. Germline lookup yields CDR1 SNHLY and CDR2 FYNNEI. The CDR3 nucleotides read TGTGCCAGCCCTAGGGGATTCGAAGCTTTCTTT. Translation gives CASPRGFEAFF.

The rearrangement links TRBV19 to TRBJ1-5; 7 bases agree with TRBD1. Germline values: CDR1 LNHDA, CDR2 SQIVND (reference sequence). The CDR3 is made up of 13 amino acids. The trim removed 8 bases at V and 4 bases at J, leaving 5 bases unmatched. The CDR3 coding sequence is TGTGCCAGTGTTACAGGGGTAAATCAGCCCCAGCATTTT. Protein product: CASVTGVNQPQHF.

CDR3 sequence (DNA): TGCAGCGTTGTACTAGCGGGGGGGGGAGAGACCCAGTACTTC. This gives the protein CSVVLAGGGETQYF. V is TRBV29-1 and J is TRBJ2-5; 13 bases map to TRBD2. CDR1 SQVTM and CDR2 ANQGSEA come from the germline V gene. V was pared by 4 bases and J by 4 bases, with 3 bases of the junction left unmatched. The CDR3 has 14 residues.

In its sample, this clone was seen once. The J gene is TRBJ2-3, the V gene TRBV11-2; 8 bases align to TRBD2. After removal of 2 bases from V and 0 bases from J, the junction contained 4 bases not matched to a gene. The CDR3 totals 16 residues. The germline V gene encodes CDR1 SGHAT and CDR2 FQNNGV. The DNA of the CDR3 is TGTGCCAGCAGCTTAAATAGCGGGGTTAGCACAGATACGCAGTATTTT. Its translation is CASSLNSGVSTDTQYF.

The chain couples TRBV10-3 to TRBJ1-1; 7 bases map to TRBD1. The V gene end was trimmed by 0 bases and the J gene end by 8 bases; junction bases not matched to a gene: 0. CDR1 is ENHRY, CDR2 SYGVKD, per germline. The CDR3 length is 12 residues. The chain's CDR3 is CAISESDREAFF. As DNA, the CDR3 is TGTGCCATCAGTGAGTCGGACAGGGAAGCTTTCTTT.

The V call is TRBV7-2, the J call TRBJ1-2; D is unresolved. Trimming took off 5 bases at V and 8 bases at J, with 18 bases between the two ends. This CDR3 spans 14 amino acids. Germline-derived CDR1 and CDR2 are SGHTA and FQGNSA. The CDR3 region has the DNA TGTGCCAGCAGCCCCCGGATCGACTCCCAGGGCTACACCTTC. Translating gives CASSPRIDSQGYTF.

The CDR3 nucleotides read TGCGCCAGCAGCTTGGCCTTGGCGGGCGCATCCTACGAGCAGTACTTC. Translating it yields CASSLALAGASYEQYF. The chain couples TRBV5-1 to TRBJ2-7; D perhaps matches TRBD2 (5 bases). CDR1 SGHRS and CDR2 YFSETQ come from the germline V gene. Trimming took off 0 bases at V and 1 base at J, with 14 bases between the two ends. The CDR3 sequence is 16 residues long.

CDR3 in amino acids: CASSIDSRTVSGNTIYF. For the CDR3, the DNA is TGTGCCAGTAGTATAGACAGCAGGACAGTCTCTGGAAACACCATATATTTT. The chain couples TRBV19 to TRBJ1-3; maybe TRBD1 (6 bases). The CDR3 has 17 amino acids. Germline V lookup: CDR1 LNHDA, CDR2 SQIVND (reference sequence). The V gene lost 0 bases and the J gene lost 0 bases, with 12 bases spanning the gap.

The rearrangement links TRBV30 to TRBJ2-1; the D gene is possibly TRBD2 (5 bases). The V end was cut by 1 base, the J end by 9 bases, with 13 bases between. CDR1 and CDR2 (germline): GTSNPN, SVGIG (reference sequence). There are 13 residues in the CDR3. CDR3 loop: CAWSECAGCEQFF. In DNA form, the CDR3 reads TGTGCCTGGAGTGAGTGCGCGGGTTGTGAGCAGTTCTTC.

The genes are TRBV7-2 and TRBJ2-1, with 7 bases aligning to TRBD2. This CDR3 has 16 residues. The V gene's germline CDR1 is SGHTA and CDR2 FQGNSA. V was clipped by 2 bases and J by 7 bases; unmatched bases: 11. The CDR3 DNA reads as TGTGCCAGCAGCTTAATATTCCAGCGGGGTTGGAATGAGCAGTTCTTC. Its translation is CASSLIFQRGWNEQFF.

This rearrangement joins TRBV5-4 to TRBJ2-3; either TRBD1 or TRBD2 may supply D (5 bases each). The length of the CDR3 is 16 residues. The ends were cut back, 6 bases at V and 2 bases at J, with 19 bases in the middle. Germline loops: CDR1 SGHNT, CDR2 YYREEE (reference sequence). CDR3 sequence: CASTRGREFSTDTQYF. CDR3 DNA sequence: TGTGCCAGCACCCGGGGCAGAGAATTTTCCACAGATACGCAGTATTTT.

In DNA form, the CDR3 reads TGTGCCAGCAGCCCCGGACCGGACTACGAGCAGTACTTC. Translated, it gives CASSPGPDYEQYF. The chain links TRBV21-1 to TRBJ2-7. TRBV21-1 is deemed a pseudogene. CDR3 size: 13 residues.